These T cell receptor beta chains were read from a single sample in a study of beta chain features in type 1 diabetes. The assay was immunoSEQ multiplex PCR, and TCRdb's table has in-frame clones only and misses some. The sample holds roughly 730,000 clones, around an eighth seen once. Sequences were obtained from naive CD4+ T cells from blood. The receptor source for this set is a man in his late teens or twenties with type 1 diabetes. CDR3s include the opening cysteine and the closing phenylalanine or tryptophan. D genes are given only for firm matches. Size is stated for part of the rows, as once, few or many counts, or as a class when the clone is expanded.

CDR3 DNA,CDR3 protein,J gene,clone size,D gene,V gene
TGTGCCAGCAGTGAATATTCGGTCGGTAACTCCTACAATGAGCAGTTCTTC,CASSEYSVGNSYNEQFF,TRBJ2-1,.,.,TRBV25-1
TGTGCCAGCAGTTACTCGAGGGACGTCTACGAGCAGTACTTC,CASSYSRDVYEQYF,TRBJ2-7,.,.,TRBV6-5
TGTGCCAGTAGTATAGAGAGGGACAGGGGCTATGGCTACACCTTC,CASSIERDRGYGYTF,TRBJ1-2,.,TRBD1,TRBV19
TGTGCCAGCAGCGCGACAGGGGACGGCACTGAAGCTTTCTTT,CASSATGDGTEAFF,TRBJ1-1,.,TRBD1,TRBV7-9
TGTGCCAGCAGCCTGGGGGACAGGAACACCGGGGAGCTGTTTTTT,CASSLGDRNTGELFF,TRBJ2-2,few,TRBD1,TRBV13
TGTGCCAGCAGTCGTCCGGGGAACACTGAAGCTTTCTTT,CASSRPGNTEAFF,TRBJ1-1,few,.,TRBV27
TGTGCCAGCAGTTTATCGAGAGGGGGCAAAAACATTCAGTACTTC,CASSLSRGGKNIQYF,TRBJ2-4,.,.,TRBV27
TGTGCCAGCAGTTCTCCGGCGGGACAGATCAATCAGCCCCAGCATTTT,CASSSPAGQINQPQHF,TRBJ1-5,few,TRBD1,TRBV28
TGCGCCAGCAGCCAATCGGCCGGGACTAGCGAAGACAATGAGCAGTTCTTC,CASSQSAGTSEDNEQFF,TRBJ2-1,.,TRBD2,TRBV4-1
TGTGCCAGCTGTATCACGCTAGGTGGTGAGCAGTTCTTC,CASCITLGGEQFF,TRBJ2-1,.,.,TRBV18
TGTGCCAGCAGCCAACGAGTGACAGGGGGGAAAGAGACCCAGTACTTC,CASSQRVTGGKETQYF,TRBJ2-5,.,TRBD1,TRBV14
TGTGCCAGTGCCTCTAGCGGGGGACGCACAGATACGCAGTATTTT,CASASSGGRTDTQYF,TRBJ2-3,few,TRBD2,TRBV19
TGTGCCTGGAGTGTGGTAGGAAACTCACCCCTCCACTTT,CAWSVVGNSPLHF,TRBJ1-6,.,.,TRBV30
TGTGCCAGCTCACCACCGGACACAGTCCTGAATTTT,CASSPPDTVLNF,TRBJ2-3,few,.,TRBV18
TGCAGCGTCCCCGGGTCCGACTATGGCTACACCTTC,CSVPGSDYGYTF,TRBJ1-2,few,.,TRBV29-1
TGTGCCAGCAGTGAGGGACAGGCTATCACAGATACGCAGTATTTT,CASSEGQAITDTQYF,TRBJ2-3,.,TRBD1,TRBV6-1
TGTGCCTGGAGTGCGTCAGGGGTTGAGCAGTACTTC,CAWSASGVEQYF,TRBJ2-7,few,.,TRBV30
TGCAGTGGGAATAGATTTAGTGAGCAGTTCTTC,CSGNRFSEQFF,TRBJ2-1,.,.,TRBV20-1
TGCGCCAGCAGCGCAGCGGACTCACAGTATTTT,CASSAADSQYF,TRBJ2-3,few,.,TRBV5-1
TGTGCCAGCAGCGCGACGGGGGCTTCTGAGACCCAGTACTTC,CASSATGASETQYF,TRBJ2-5,.,.,TRBV7-7
TGTGCCAGCAGTCCTATTGGACTAGCTATCAACAATGAGCAGTTCTTC,CASSPIGLAINNEQFF,TRBJ2-1,.,TRBD2,TRBV27
TGCGCCAGCAGCTTGCGGACCCCGGGGAACACCGGGGAGCTGTTTTTT,CASSLRTPGNTGELFF,TRBJ2-2,few,.,TRBV5-1
TGTGCCAGCAGCCCGACAAACTTGAACACCGGGGAGCTGTTTTTT,CASSPTNLNTGELFF,TRBJ2-2,few,.,TRBV11-3
TGTGCCATCAGTGAGTCGGTCGTTTCTGGGGCCAACGTCCTGACTTTC,CAISESVVSGANVLTF,TRBJ2-6,few,.,TRBV10-3
TGTGCCAGCAGTTTATCAGGGGGGGATCAGCCCCAGCATTTT,CASSLSGGDQPQHF,TRBJ1-5,.,TRBD1,TRBV28
TGTGCCAGCAGCCTACAGGGAACTGGGGCCAACGTCCTGACTTTC,CASSLQGTGANVLTF,TRBJ2-6,few,.,TRBV6-1
TGTGCCAGCAGCCAAGATGCCGGATATGGGACCCAGTACTTC,CASSQDAGYGTQYF,TRBJ2-5,few,.,TRBV14
TGTGCCAGCTCACCACCTGGCAGGGGTCACTACGAGCAGTACTTC,CASSPPGRGHYEQYF,TRBJ2-7,.,.,TRBV18
TGTGCCATCAATCGAGCGGGGGGGCCTTATGAGCAGTTCTTC,CAINRAGGPYEQFF,TRBJ2-1,.,TRBD2,TRBV10-3
TGTGCCTGGAGAGCACAGGGGGCAGGCGGCTACACCTTC,CAWRAQGAGGYTF,TRBJ1-2,.,TRBD1,TRBV30